Below are 25 T cell receptor beta chains sequenced from a single sample in a study of post-analysis software for immune sequencing data. The TCR beta cDNA libraries carried unique molecular identifiers. TCRdb independently ran MiXCR on the PCR reads; one entry per CDR3 protein. The sample lists more than 350,000 distinct CDR3 sequences, approximately 38% occurring once. Notes on the study in general: Elevated frequency relative to controls characterized four or five TRBV segments in patients, TRBV5-6, TRBV5-1 and TRBV20-1 among them.

Their target antigens are unknown. The sequenced material came from blood. The receptors come from a girl aged 2-9 years with multiple sclerosis.

This clonotype has more than one count but fewer than ten. The V gene is TRBV29-1, the J gene TRBJ1-1; D gene unclear. V shed 4 bases and J shed 9 bases, with 9 bases lying between them. The CDR3 is 10 residues long. CDR1 and CDR2 from the germline V gene are SQVTM and ANQGSEA. CDR3 DNA sequence: TGCAGCGTTGCAGAGGTGAAAGCTTTCTTT. Translation gives CSVAEVKAFF. Looking up the rest from reference TRBV29-1 and TRBJ1-1 gives the full variable domain: SAVISQKPSRDICQRGTSLTIQCQVDSQVTMMFWYRQQPGQSLTLIATANQGSEATYESGFVIDKFPISRPNLTFSTLTVSNMSPEDSSIYLCSVAEVKAFFGQGTRLTVV.

CDR3 in amino acids: CSETGTLNYNEQFF. CDR3 DNA: TGCAGCGAGACCGGGACTCTCAATTACAATGAGCAGTTCTTC. This rearrangement joins TRBV29-1 to TRBJ2-1; tentatively, D is TRBD2 (6 bases). The CDR3 runs 14 residues. Germline lookup yields CDR1 SQVTM and CDR2 ANQGSEA. Trimming shortened V by 7 bases and J by 4 bases, and 17 bases separated the two germline ends.

The chain has TRBV7-2 and TRBJ2-3; 11 bases line up with TRBD2. Losses at the gene ends were 4 bases for V and 4 bases for J; bases not matched to a gene: 7. This CDR3 has 16 residues. Germline CDR1 and CDR2: SGHTA and FQGNSA. The CDR3 DNA reads TGTGCCAGCAGCTATCGACTAGCGGGGTACTCAGATACGCAGTATTTT. Residues: CASSYRLAGYSDTQYF. The whole variable domain, filled in from reference TRBV7-2 and TRBJ2-3, reads GAGVSQSPSNKVTEKGKDVELRCDPISGHTALYWYRQSLGQGLEFLIYFQGNSAPDKSGLPSDRFSAERTGGSVSTLTIQRTQQEDSAVYLCASSYRLAGYSDTQYFGPGTRLTVL.

The V call is TRBV6-5, the J call TRBJ2-1; TRBD2 aligns across 14 bases. The CDR3 sequence is 14 residues long. Germline trimming cut 7 bases from V and 10 bases from J; bases unmatched to any gene: 6. Per germline, CDR1 MNHEY and CDR2 SVGAGI. CDR3 region: CASTGTSGGGEQFF. CDR3 nucleotide sequence: TGTGCCAGCACCGGGACTAGCGGGGGCGGGGAGCAGTTCTTC.

This clonotype was seen ten or more times. This sequence joins TRBV12-3 or TRBV12-4 and TRBJ1-2, with D hard to call. The V gene lost 3 bases and the J gene lost 4 bases, with 3 bases spanning the gap. The CDR3 extends over 11 amino acids. The CDR3 loop is CASSLGYGYTF. The CDR3 DNA reads TGTGCCAGCAGTTTGGGCTATGGCTACACCTTC.

The chain recombines TRBV5-1 with TRBJ2-7, with D unresolved. V was shortened by 2 bases and J by 3 bases, with 15 bases between the two germline ends. CDR3 length equals 15 residues. Germline V lookup: CDR1 SGHRS, CDR2 YFSETQ. CDR3 coding DNA: TGCGCCAGCAGCTTAAACAGAGAAGCCAACTACGAGCAGTACTTC. It yields the protein CASSLNREANYEQYF.

The gene calls are TRBV27 and TRBJ2-7; D is unclear. Trimming took 3 bases from V and 2 from J, leaving 11 bases between them. This CDR3 spans 14 amino acids. Germline values: CDR1 MNHEY, CDR2 SMNVEV (reference sequence). The CDR3 is CASSFAGPPYEQYF. The CDR3 nucleotides read TGTGCCAGCAGTTTCGCCGGGCCACCCTACGAGCAGTACTTC.

The gene calls are TRBV20-1 and TRBJ1-2, with a weak D call TRBD1 (5 bases). CDR1 DFQATT and CDR2 SNEGSKA come from the germline V gene (reference sequence). Trimming took 5 bases from V and 2 from J, leaving 12 bases between them. This CDR3 is built from 13 residues. CDR3: CSASGGTNYGYTF. The CDR3 nucleotides are TGCAGTGCTTCGGGGGGTACCAACTATGGCTACACCTTC.

The V and J genes are TRBV13 and TRBJ1-2; D not resolved. V lost 2 bases to trimming and J lost 5 bases, with 9 bases between them. Germline CDR1 reads PRHDT; CDR2 reads FYEKMQ (reference sequence). The CDR3 is 13 residues long. This CDR3 reads CASSLTPGYGYTF. For the CDR3, the DNA is TGTGCCAGCAGCTTAACCCCCGGGTATGGCTACACCTTC.

This sequence joins TRBV20-1 and TRBJ1-2; 9 bases fit TRBD1. CDR1 and CDR2 (germline): DFQATT, SNEGSKA (reference sequence). With V trimmed by 5 bases and J by 4 bases, 5 bases remained unmatched. This CDR3 is 13 amino acids long. The DNA of the CDR3 is TGCAGTGCTTCCGGGACAGGGAGCTATGGCTACACCTTC. It is translated as CSASGTGSYGYTF.

This clonotype was seen only a few times. The V and J genes are TRBV10-3 and TRBJ1-2; 9 bases agree with TRBD1. The CDR3 runs 15 residues. CDR1 ENHRY and CDR2 SYGVKD come from the germline V gene. Trimming removed 3 bases from V and 1 base from J; junction bases left unmatched: 3. The CDR3 nucleotides read TGTGCCATCAGTGACGGGACAGGGTTTAACTATGGCTACACCTTC. Its translation is CAISDGTGFNYGYTF.

The chain links TRBV28 to TRBJ1-4; the D is unclear. V dropped 6 bases and J dropped 8 bases, with 16 bases sitting between them. The germline CDR1 and CDR2 sequences are MDHEN and SYDVKM. The CDR3 covers 14 residues. This CDR3 reads CASSPRHRGEKLFF. CDR3 nucleotides: TGTGCCAGCAGCCCTCGTCACCGCGGGGAAAAACTGTTTTTT.

V and J are TRBV28 and TRBJ2-4, with 8 nucleotides matching TRBD2. The CDR3 spans 14 residues. Trimming cost V 6 bases and J 4 bases; bases outside gene matches: 5. Germline lookup yields CDR1 MDHEN and CDR2 SYDVKM. CDR3 DNA: TGTGCCAGCAGGGGACTAGTCAGGAAAAACATTCAGTACTTC. The encoded protein is CASRGLVRKNIQYF. The full variable domain, its missing parts supplied by reference TRBV28 and TRBJ2-4, is DVKVTQSSRYLVKRTGEKVFLECVQDMDHENMFWYRQDPGLGLRLIYFSYDVKMKEKGDIPEGYSVSREKKERFSLILESASTNQTSMYLCASRGLVRKNIQYFGAGTRLSVL.

This sequence joins TRBV10-3 and TRBJ2-3, with D hard to call. Trimming took off 4 bases at V and 2 bases at J, with 13 bases between the two ends. In germline, CDR1 is ENHRY, CDR2 SYGVKD. This CDR3 has 15 residues. CDR3 sequence (DNA): TGTGCCATCAGTGGCGGAAGACTTCCCACAGATACGCAGTATTTT. It yields the protein CAISGGRLPTDTQYF.

The gene calls are TRBV27 and TRBJ2-1, with D perhaps assigned TRBD1 or TRBD2 (6 bases each). The CDR3 length is 14 residues. CDR1 and CDR2 (germline): MNHEY, SMNVEV (reference sequence). V lost 3 bases and J lost 4, with 10 bases in between. In DNA form, the CDR3 reads TGTGCCAGCAGTTTCCGGGGGCGTTACAATGAGCAGTTCTTC. This encodes CASSFRGRYNEQFF.

This clonotype was seen a handful of times. The chain recombines TRBV4-1 with TRBJ2-3, with a weak D call TRBD2 (6 bases). V was clipped by 2 bases and J by 0 bases, with 15 bases between them. This CDR3 is built from 17 residues. Germline V CDR1 and CDR2: MGHRA, YSYEKL. In DNA form, the CDR3 reads TGCGCCAGCAGCCAAACCCCCTTGCGGGGTAGCACAGATACGCAGTATTTT. Translated: CASSQTPLRGSTDTQYF.

This clonotype was counted between two and nine times. This chain links TRBV27 with TRBJ2-3; D might be TRBD1 or TRBD2, each matching 5 bases. The CDR3 has 15 residues. Germline values: CDR1 MNHEY, CDR2 SMNVEV (reference sequence). V was cut by 3 bases and J by 0 bases, with 10 bases left in between. CDR3 nucleotide sequence: TGTGCCAGCAGTTTGGGACCAATTAGCACAGATACGCAGTATTTT. Its translation is CASSLGPISTDTQYF.

The gene calls are TRBV5-1 and TRBJ1-4; D not resolved. Germline CDR1 reads SGHRS; CDR2 reads YFSETQ. V lost 0 bases and J lost 1, with 16 bases in between. The CDR3 runs to 18 residues. In DNA form, the CDR3 reads TGCGCCAGCAGCTTGGAGGCAGCCAGTTATGGAACTAATGAAAAACTGTTTTTT. It specifies CASSLEAASYGTNEKLFF.

The chain combines TRBV12-3 or TRBV12-4 with TRBJ1-1, with TRBD1 as a possible D gene (6 bases). V lost 5 bases and J lost 1, with 11 bases in between. This CDR3 is built from 14 residues. The CDR3, as DNA: TGTGCCAGCAGTCCGGGACAATCGAACACTGAAGCTTTCTTT. Translation gives CASSPGQSNTEAFF.

The V gene is TRBV7-2, the J gene TRBJ1-5, with a possible D match to TRBD1 (6 bases). Germline V gives CDR1 SGHTA, CDR2 FQGNSA. V was clipped by 0 bases and J by 4 bases, with 13 bases between them. The CDR3 is 16 amino acids. The CDR3 spells CASSLASGTTNQPQHF. The CDR3 DNA reads TGTGCCAGCAGCTTAGCATCCGGGACAACGAATCAGCCCCAGCATTTT.

The chain carries TRBV7-2 and TRBJ1-1; D unresolved. This CDR3 comprises 14 residues. V was cut by 2 bases and J by 1 base, with 8 bases left in between. Per the germline V gene, CDR1 is SGHTA and CDR2 is FQGNSA. The CDR3 reads CASSLLGKNTEAFF. As DNA, the CDR3 is TGTGCCAGCAGCTTATTAGGCAAGAACACTGAAGCTTTCTTT. Supplemented by reference TRBV7-2 and TRBJ1-1, the full variable domain reads GAGVSQSPSNKVTEKGKDVELRCDPISGHTALYWYRQSLGQGLEFLIYFQGNSAPDKSGLPSDRFSAERTGGSVSTLTIQRTQQEDSAVYLCASSLLGKNTEAFFGQGTRLTVV.

This clonotype showed up many times. This rearrangement joins TRBV6-5 to TRBJ2-3; the D gene is possibly TRBD1 (6 bases). The CDR3 consists of 13 residues. Germline V gene data show CDR1 as MNHEY and CDR2 as SVGAGI. The germline V and J ends were trimmed by 7 bases and 3 bases, with 11 bases remaining between them. Here the CDR3 DNA reads TGTGCCAGCACCGCGAGGGGGACAGATACGCAGTATTTT. Translated: CASTARGTDTQYF.

This chain connects TRBV7-9 to TRBJ2-1; possible D gene TRBD1, 5 bases. Germline CDR1 and CDR2: SEHNR and FQNEAQ (reference sequence). CDR3 length equals 17 residues. Trimming removed 6 bases at V and 2 bases at J, with 20 bases between. The CDR3, as DNA: TGTGCCAGCAGTATATTTCTAGGGGAAGTAACCTACAATGAGCAGTTCTTC. This translates into CASSIFLGEVTYNEQFF. The complete variable domain, with remaining parts taken from reference TRBV7-9 and TRBJ2-1, reads DTGVSQNPRHKITKRGQNVTFRCDPISEHNRLYWYRQTLGQGPEFLTYFQNEAQLEKSRLLSDRFSAERPKGSFSTLEIQRTEQGDSAMYLCASSIFLGEVTYNEQFFGPGTRLTVL.

The chain has TRBV20-1 and TRBJ1-1; D is unresolved. The CDR3 consists of 15 residues. With 6 bases removed from V and 0 bases from J, the gap between germline ends came to 17 bases. Germline V lookup: CDR1 DFQATT, CDR2 SNEGSKA (reference sequence). CDR3 amino acids: CSATSPSNLNTEAFF. CDR3 DNA sequence: TGCAGTGCCACAAGTCCAAGCAACCTGAACACTGAAGCTTTCTTT.

This chain connects TRBV3-1 to TRBJ2-4, with 8 positions matching TRBD1. Germline V lookup: CDR1 LGHDT, CDR2 YNNKEL (reference sequence). V trimming: 3 bases; J trimming: 13 bases; junction bases outside the gene matches: 5. CDR3 length equals 12 residues. The CDR3: CASSHIQGVQYF. The CDR3 coding sequence is TGTGCCAGCAGCCATATACAGGGGGTCCAGTACTTC.